This record looks at one T cell receptor (beta chain) sequence and its context. Using a J-beta primer mix together with a sample-barcoded 5' primer, a second PCR was run for about 6 to 11 cycles. TCRdb re-called the 5' RACE reads through MiXCR, storing one row per CDR3 protein. The sample carries 1.4 million to 1.5 million distinct CDR3 sequences, around 42% recorded once. The entry originates in a study of blood T cells in healthy people across ages. CDR1 SGHRS and CDR2 YFSETQ come from the germline V gene. Trimming took 3 bases from V and 4 from J; bases not matched to a gene: 13. The CDR3 totals 17 residues.

This chain joins TRBV5-1 and TRBJ1-1; 9 nucleotides agree with TRBD1. Sequencing was done on a sample of blood. This receptor was identified in a woman younger than 35 in good health. The CDR3 DNA reads TGCGCCAGCAGCTCAACCCTACAGGGGGCTCTTGGCACTGAAGCTTTCTTT. Its translation: CASSSTLQGALGTEAFF.